The entry that follows covers one T cell receptor (beta chain) sequence. Its target is not known. This entry is derived from a study of shared clonotypes between healthy human individuals. Study summary: Per donor, CD8 memory used one plate, CD8 naive used two, CD4 memory used three and CD4 naive used three.

The naive CD8 subset, CD45RO-negative cells positively selected for CCR7, excluded terminally differentiated effector memory CD45RA+ cells. Study-wide results and caveats: Inspection by rarefaction showed sorted-subset sequencing to be incomplete despite large depth.

The authors ran the assay at deep level. Genomic DNA of every subset was divided equally among multiple immunoSEQ plates. This table comes from immunoSEQ multiplex PCR, and its TCRdb copy is limited to in-frame clones, with some not included. The sample lists under 1 million clones; about 96% were seen once. The TCR comes from a man younger than 45 in good health. Sequenced: naive CD8+ T cells sorted from blood.

CDR3: CASSVYSPGQMDTGELFF. CDR3 coding DNA: TGTGCCAGCAGCGTATATTCGCCAGGACAAATGGACACCGGGGAGCTGTTTTTT. The gene calls are TRBV9 and TRBJ2-2; D may be TRBD1 (5 bases). The CDR3 is 18 residues long. CDR1 and CDR2 (germline): SGDLS, YYNGEE. V shed 1 base and J shed 3 bases, with 19 bases lying between them.